The next 23 T cell receptor beta chains were all read from a single sample in a study of CD8 T cells in Susac syndrome. Random hexamers primed reverse transcription of about 0.5 to 1 ug RNA. TCRdb re-called the immunoSEQ multiplex PCR reads through MiXCR, storing one row per CDR3 protein. Of about 76,000 distinct CDR3 sequences listed, more than 85% were seen once; the top ten hold about 0.47%. Material: CD8+ T cells from PBMCs. These receptors were collected from a human donor with multiple sclerosis.

The chain links TRBV12-3 or TRBV12-4 to TRBJ1-1; tentative D call: TRBD1 (5 bases). Trimming shortened V by 6 bases and J by 5 bases, and 19 bases separated the two germline ends. The CDR3 length is 15 residues. Written as DNA, the CDR3 is TGTGCCAGCAGGTTACCAACCGGGACCACGACTGAAGCTTTCTTT. Residues: CASRLPTGTTTEAFF.

The rearrangement joins TRBV5-4 to TRBJ2-7; 9 bases line up with TRBD2. V shed 0 bases, J shed 2 bases, and the junction held 3 bases outside the gene matches. CDR3 length: 15 amino acids. Per germline, CDR1 SGHNT and CDR2 YYREEE (reference sequence). CDR3 DNA sequence: TGTGCCAGCAGCTTGGGACAGCGGGGGGCCTACGAGCAGTACTTC. Residues: CASSLGQRGAYEQYF.

The chain carries TRBV13 and TRBJ2-7; TRBD1 matches 7 bases. The V gene end was trimmed by 4 bases and the J gene end by 2 bases; junction bases not matched to a gene: 5. Germline CDR1 PRHDT, CDR2 FYEKMQ (reference sequence). CDR3 length: 14 amino acids. CDR3 nucleotides: TGTGCCAGCAGCTACACACAGGGGCCCTACGAGCAGTACTTC. Translated: CASSYTQGPYEQYF.

This clonotype was seen just once. This chain joins TRBV19 and TRBJ2-6, with TRBD2 as a possible D gene (5 bases). Trimming cost V 5 bases and J 0 bases, with 5 bases left between them. The germline V gene encodes CDR1 LNHDA and CDR2 SQIVND (reference sequence). The CDR3 runs 14 residues. In DNA form, the CDR3 reads TGTGCCAGTAGTCGGGGCTCTGGGGCCAACGTCCTGACTTTC. The encoded protein is CASSRGSGANVLTF.

The CDR3 is CASSFRLAGGTGELFF. The CDR3 DNA reads as TGTGCCAGCAGTTTTCGGCTAGCGGGGGGTACCGGGGAGCTGTTTTTT. This chain connects TRBV27 to TRBJ2-2; 11 bases line up with TRBD2. The J segment lost 5 bases and the V segment lost 3 bases, leaving 5 bases of the junction unmatched. CDR1 is MNHEY and CDR2 is SMNVEV in the germline V gene (reference sequence). The CDR3 is made up of 16 amino acids.

The CDR3 DNA reads TGTGCCAGCAGTTTATCCTCCTCTGGGGCCAACGTCCTGACTTTC. Translated: CASSLSSSGANVLTF. The rearrangement links TRBV27 to TRBJ2-6; D not certain. With 0 bases removed from V and 0 bases from J, the gap between germline ends came to 3 bases. The germline V gene has CDR1 MNHEY and CDR2 SMNVEV (reference sequence). This CDR3 is built from 15 residues.

The rearrangement uses TRBV7-3 and TRBJ2-1; 8 bases match TRBD2. Unmatched junction bases numbered 6, after V lost 2 bases and J lost 0 bases. This CDR3 contains 17 residues. Germline CDR1 SGHTA, CDR2 FQGTGA. CDR3 in DNA: TGTGCCAGCAGCTTAGCGGGGGGAGAGGACTCCTACAATGAGCAGTTCTTC. Protein sequence: CASSLAGGEDSYNEQFF.

The rearrangement joins TRBV9 to TRBJ2-1; 9 nucleotides agree with TRBD2. V was pared by 3 bases and J by 1 base, with 5 bases of the junction left unmatched. Germline CDR1 reads SGDLS; CDR2 reads YYNGEE. This CDR3 is 16 amino acids long. CDR3 nucleotides: TGTGCCAGCAGCGGACATAGCGGGAGATCCTACAATGAGCAGTTCTTC. Encoded protein: CASSGHSGRSYNEQFF.

V gene TRBV19 combines with J gene TRBJ1-1; tentatively, D is TRBD1 (6 bases). This CDR3 spans 14 amino acids. The V end lost 3 bases, the J end lost 11 bases, and 19 bases lay between the germline ends. CDR1 and CDR2 (germline): LNHDA, SQIVND (reference sequence). The CDR3 DNA follows: TGTGCCAGTAGTATCTATCAGGGGAACGGGATCGCTTTCTTT. Protein: CASSIYQGNGIAFF.

V and J are TRBV12-3 or TRBV12-4 and TRBJ2-5; no definite D call. The CDR3 is 13 amino acids. V was shortened by 1 base and J by 2 bases, with 5 bases between the two germline ends. The CDR3 bases are TGTGCCAGCAGTTTAGGCGAGCAAGAGACCCAGTACTTC. This translates into CASSLGEQETQYF.

The rearrangement joins TRBV10-3 to TRBJ2-5; 7 bases agree with TRBD1. V lost 4 bases to trimming and J lost 1 base; unmatched junction nucleotides: 9. This CDR3 has 16 amino acids. Germline CDR1 ENHRY, CDR2 SYGVKD. The CDR3 coding sequence is TGTGCCATCAGTGGGAATTCCAGGGGGTTCCAAGAGACCCAGTACTTC. Amino acid sequence: CAISGNSRGFQETQYF.

The V call is TRBV4-1, the J call TRBJ1-2; D may be TRBD1 (6 bases). The V end was cut by 3 bases, the J end by 4 bases, with 18 bases between. The CDR3 has 16 amino acids. Germline V gives CDR1 MGHRA, CDR2 YSYEKL. In DNA, the CDR3 is TGCGCCAGCAGCCACCAGACAGGCTCGAGGGGCTATGGCTACACCTTC. Translating it yields CASSHQTGSRGYGYTF.

This clonotype was recorded only once. This chain links TRBV6-5 with TRBJ2-7; 10 nucleotides agree with TRBD2. With V trimmed by 7 bases and J by 3 bases, 9 bases remained unmatched. This CDR3 has 15 residues. CDR1 and CDR2 (germline): MNHEY, SVGAGI. The CDR3 DNA reads as TGTGCCAGCATGGTCCTAGCGGGGGTTAACTACGAGCAGTACTTC. Translated, it gives CASMVLAGVNYEQYF.

The chain links TRBV3-1 to TRBJ1-1; D is ambiguous. Germline CDR1 and CDR2: LGHDT and YNNKEL (reference sequence). The V and J ends lost 0 bases and 0 bases respectively, with 8 bases between them. The length of the CDR3 is 15 residues. DNA of the CDR3: TGTGCCAGCAGCCAAGATAAACCGATGAACACTGAAGCTTTCTTT. Residues: CASSQDKPMNTEAFF.

In nucleotides, the CDR3 is TGTGCTAGTGGTTTAGATAGCCTTAATGAGCAGTTCTTC. Translation gives CASGLDSLNEQFF. The J gene is TRBJ2-1, the V gene TRBV12-5; D is ambiguous. Germline-derived CDR1 and CDR2 are LGHNT and FRNRAP. Trimming took 3 bases from V and 7 from J, leaving 10 bases between them. The length of the CDR3 is 13 residues.

CDR3 sequence reads: CASSLGDSPRPTDTQYF. The CDR3 nucleotides are TGTGCCAGCAGCCTTGGGGACTCCCCTAGGCCGACAGATACGCAGTATTTT. The genes are TRBV7-3 and TRBJ2-3; D is possibly TRBD2 (6 bases). V was trimmed by 5 bases and J by 3 bases, leaving 21 bases between them. Germline-derived CDR1 and CDR2 are SGHTA and FQGTGA. This CDR3 has 17 amino acids.

This chain uses TRBV28 with TRBJ1-2; 10 nucleotides align to TRBD1. The CDR3 spans 15 residues. The V and J ends lost 5 bases and 3 bases, in that order; junction bases with no gene match: 6. CDR1 is MDHEN and CDR2 is SYDVKM in the germline V gene. This CDR3 is CASSPPGQGYYGYTF. The CDR3 DNA sequence: TGTGCCAGCAGTCCGCCGGGACAGGGGTACTATGGCTACACCTTC.

The chain uses TRBV9 and TRBJ2-7; tentative D call: TRBD2 (6 bases). Trimming removed 2 bases at V and 7 bases at J, with 13 bases between. In germline, CDR1 is SGDLS, CDR2 YYNGEE. This CDR3 region has 13 residues. The CDR3 reads CASSVGGLEEQYF. The CDR3 nucleotides are TGTGCCAGCAGCGTGGGGGGTCTGGAAGAGCAGTACTTC.

The chain carries TRBV7-2 and TRBJ2-5; the match to TRBD2 covers 11 bases. The CDR3 spans 17 residues. Germline-derived CDR1 and CDR2 are SGHTA and FQGNSA. V shed 1 base, J shed 3 bases, and the junction held 7 bases outside the gene matches. CDR3 residues: CASSLVAGGLVEETQYF. CDR3 coding DNA: TGTGCCAGCAGCTTAGTAGCGGGGGGGCTTGTTGAAGAGACCCAGTACTTC.

In this sample, this clonotype turned up a few times. The DNA of the CDR3 is TGTGCCAGCAGCTTACCCACCCAGGTAGCGAGCTACGAGCAGTACTTC. This codes for CASSLPTQVASYEQYF. The rearrangement links TRBV11-2 to TRBJ2-7, with D maybe TRBD2 (5 bases). Trimming shortened V by 2 bases and J by 3 bases, and 17 bases separated the two germline ends. The CDR3 is made up of 16 amino acids. The germline V gene has CDR1 SGHAT and CDR2 FQNNGV. The full variable domain, completed using reference TRBV11-2 and TRBJ2-7, is EAGVAQSPRYKIIEKRQSVAFWCNPISGHATLYWYQQILGQGPKLLIQFQNNGVVDDSQLPKDRFSAERLKGVDSTLKIQPAKLEDSAVYLCASSLPTQVASYEQYFGPGTRLTVT.

The chain has TRBV5-1 and TRBJ2-1; tentative D call: TRBD1 (6 bases). The germline V gene has CDR1 SGHRS and CDR2 YFSETQ. This CDR3 spans 14 amino acids. Deletions cut 2 bases from V and 10 bases from J, with 16 bases between. CDR3 loop: CASSFLQGANEQFF. The CDR3 DNA reads as TGCGCCAGCAGCTTTTTACAGGGTGCAAACGAGCAGTTCTTC. The full variable domain, its missing parts supplied by reference TRBV5-1 and TRBJ2-1, is KAGVTQTPRYLIKTRGQQVTLSCSPISGHRSVSWYQQTPGQGLQFLFEYFSETQRNKGNFPGRFSGRQFSNSRSEMNVSTLELGDSALYLCASSFLQGANEQFFGPGTRLTVL.

The chain uses TRBV25-1 and TRBJ1-2; no clear D. Trimming pared 5 bases from V and 2 bases from J, leaving 12 bases between. This CDR3 comprises 14 residues. The germline V gene encodes CDR1 MGHDK and CDR2 SYGVNS. The CDR3 bases are TGTGCCAGCAGTCCCGACATCAGCAACTATGGCTACACCTTC. Translating it yields CASSPDISNYGYTF.

The chain recombines TRBV13 with TRBJ2-1; D is unclear. Trimming removed 5 bases from V and 0 bases from J, with 11 bases in between. Looked up from germline, CDR1 is PRHDT and CDR2 is FYEKMQ (reference sequence). There are 15 residues in the CDR3. As DNA, the CDR3 is TGTGCCAGCAGCATGGGGTCCAGCTCCTACAATGAGCAGTTCTTC. Encoded protein: CASSMGSSSYNEQFF.